This TCR beta chain was observed in a study of prognosis after radiotherapy for stage I lung cancer (dated by TCRdb to the early 2020s). At the level of the whole study: Between early 2018 and January 2019, approximately 18 stage I NSCLC patients were enrolled in Nanjing, China. About 20% of the 19 patients developed distant metastases after SBRT, at a median of roughly seven months; the other 15 showed no significant progression. The cohort comprised around 14 men and about six women with a median age of around 70 years, ranging from roughly 50 to 85 years. Stage I lung tumors that were newly diagnosed and primary were found in around 13 patients, while about five patients had oligometastatic NSCLC after surgical resection of the primary tumor. The study took one blood sample before SBRT and one after SBRT from each of roughly 19 patients and sequenced all 40 or so samples. SBRT was given in 3 to 5 fractions with a biologically effective dose of at least 100 Gy, using image-guided IMRT or VMAT. Every patient was regarded as medically inoperable, because of comorbidities in eleven to twelve cases and refusal of surgery in over five cases. Tumor histology was squamous cell carcinoma in over 5 patients and adenocarcinoma in about a dozen. Concurrent therapy was not administered to any patient alongside SBRT. Peripheral blood TCR beta repertoires were profiled in stage I NSCLC patients before and after stereotactic body radiotherapy, and the repertoires were related to distant failure.

The CDR3 sequence holds 16 residues, the cysteine and phenylalanine included. The CDR3 DNA has 48 bases and is translated from base 1. Germline trimming: 3 bases from V, 8 bases from J; junction bases outside gene matches: 16. CDR1 and CDR2, looked up from the germline V gene (reference sequence), are DFQATT and SNEGSKA. This clonotype was seen ten or more times. Its antigen remains unidentified. No clone much larger than this one lies a single base away; base qualities are absent. General conclusions and limits of the study: No adjustment for multiple comparisons was applied to any of the reported P values. Whether the expanded TCR clones were tumor-specific was not determined. The small cohort and short follow-up limited the study, so independent validation of the findings is needed. After SBRT, the number of unique TCR clones decreased (median approximately 10,000 before versus about 6,900 after; Wilcoxon paired P=0.011). TRBV and TRBJ usage frequencies reportedly differed by metastasis status, in two V genes at baseline and in ten or so V and two J genes after SBRT. Post-SBRT Shannon entropy and its change from baseline were lower in patients who developed distant metastases; baseline Shannon entropy was not associated with metastases.

Two rounds of multiplex PCR were performed to amplify the TCR beta CDR3 region from genomic DNA. In the first PCR round, primers specific to each TRBV and TRBJ gene were used, and the primer sequences were filed in Chinese patent CN105087789A. Universal primers were used in the second PCR round. The Roche High Pure PCR Template Preparation Kit was used to extract genomic DNA from frozen PBMCs. Paired-end sequencing with 151 bp reads was performed on the libraries using an Illumina HiSeq 3000. The paper's processing steps were these. CutAdapt was used to remove raw reads lacking the multiplex PCR primer sequences. High-quality paired reads were merged into contigs with PEAR. TRB V, D and J gene segments were assigned to each contig with MiXCR by alignment to reference sequences. To remove sequencing errors, CDR3 sequences were clustered according to base quality and sequence similarity. Shannon entropy normalized by the natural log of productive TCR sequence number was used as the measure of diversity. To get clonality, Shannon entropy was divided by the natural log of the number of unique clonotypes, and that result was subtracted from one. Progression-free survival cut-offs for repertoire metrics were chosen using the Youden index of ROC curves, with analyses run in R 3.5.3. TCRdb trimmed the raw reads at Q25, called clones with MiXCR and kept productive beta chains. Rows with a matching CDR3 protein are joined into one entry that keeps the most common DNA and genes. V and J calls and clone size were set by TCRdb, not the authors. This sample holds roughly 23,000 distinct CDR3 sequences; 43% were observed only once. The ten biggest clones cover roughly 33% of the sample.

No patient had a history of other malignancies or prior chemotherapy or radiotherapy, and all had node-negative disease on CT and PET/CT. At each of the two time points, 6 to 7 milliliters of peripheral venous blood were collected into EDTA tubes. PBMCs were isolated by Ficoll-Paque Plus density-gradient centrifugation. Right after collection, samples were kept at -80 degrees C until analysis. The sequence links TRBV20-1 to TRBJ2-1, and 7 junctional nucleotides match TRBD2. Sequenced material: PBMCs, taken before or after stereotactic body radiation therapy (not recorded which). The receptor comes from a donor aged 50 or older with non-small cell lung cancer. Read as DNA, the sequence is TGCAGTGCTAGGAAGCGGGGTAGTACAATACGGTATGAGCAGTTCTTC. Its translation is CSARKRGSTIRYEQFF.